A single sample is the source of the 26 T cell receptor beta chains below, sequenced in a study of shared clonotypes between healthy human individuals (dated by TCRdb to about 2020). The library relied on the immunoSEQ multiplex PCR assay. The table comes from immuneACCESS by way of TCRdb, which keeps in-frame sequences with V and J called. Part of the clones is missing from these tables; in studies checked, under half for an unresolved V gene and the rest for unknown reasons. This sample is represented by 600,000 or so clones; 95% to 98% of them were singletons. Of the sample, 0.3% is held by the ten largest clones. CD8 naive samples were obtained by positive selection for CCR7 among CD45RO-negative cells, yielding a CD45RA+CCR7+ population from which TemRA cells were excluded. Material: naive CD8+ T cells sorted from blood. Explained via the paper, the cell subset or site label denotes: CD45RA+CCR7+. The source is a man in his thirties or forties in good health.

The chain joins TRBV18 to TRBJ2-2, with a weak D call TRBD1 (6 bases). Germline CDR1 is KGHSH and CDR2 is LQKENI. The CDR3 loop spans 17 amino acids. The V end lost 2 bases, the J end lost 0 bases, and 13 bases lay between the germline ends. The CDR3 spells CASSPRPRQANTGELFF. The CDR3 DNA sequence: TGTGCCAGCTCACCAAGGCCCCGACAGGCGAACACCGGGGAGCTGTTTTTT.

V usage is TRBV29-1 and J usage is TRBJ2-7; 9 bases match TRBD2. Looked up from germline, CDR1 is SQVTM and CDR2 is ANQGSEA. The CDR3 has 15 residues. V dropped 6 bases and J dropped 0; count of bases not matched to a gene: 9. The CDR3 is CSVLPTSGSSYEQYF. In nucleotides, the CDR3 is TGCAGCGTCCTCCCGACTAGCGGAAGCTCCTACGAGCAGTACTTC.

The J gene is TRBJ1-1, the V gene TRBV2, with 8 bases lining up with TRBD1. V lost 2 bases and J lost 2; bases outside the gene matches: 4. The CDR3 totals 15 residues. Germline CDR1 is SNHLY and CDR2 is FYNNEI. DNA for the CDR3: TGTGCCAGCAGTGAATGGACAGGGAGAAACACTGAAGCTTTCTTT. It codes for CASSEWTGRNTEAFF.

This rearrangement joins TRBV15 to TRBJ2-3, with 13 positions matching TRBD2. Germline CDR1 LNHNV, CDR2 YYDKDF (reference sequence). The CDR3 runs to 17 residues. V lost 0 bases and J lost 5; bases outside the gene matches: 5. This CDR3 is CATSRESLAGGGDTQYF. Here the CDR3 DNA reads TGTGCCACCAGCAGAGAATCACTAGCGGGAGGGGGAGATACGCAGTATTTT. The complete variable domain, with remaining parts taken from reference TRBV15 and TRBJ2-3, reads DAMVIQNPRYQVTQFGKPVTLSCSQTLNHNVMYWYQQKSSQAPKLLFHYYDKDFNNEADTPDNFQSRRPNTSFCFLDIRSPGLGDTAMYLCATSRESLAGGGDTQYFGPGTRLTVL.

The rearrangement uses TRBV18 and TRBJ2-7, with 8 bases fitting TRBD1. This CDR3 contains 16 residues. Germline V gene sequence: CDR1 KGHSH, CDR2 LQKENI. J was trimmed by 0 bases and V by 5 bases; bases with no gene match: 9. CDR3 DNA: TGTGCCAGCTCAGAAGTACAGGGGGTGGTCTCCTACGAGCAGTACTTC. Translation: CASSEVQGVVSYEQYF.

The rearrangement links TRBV5-4 to TRBJ2-5, with 8 bases matching TRBD1. The trim removed 3 bases at V and 3 bases at J, leaving 7 bases unmatched. The germline V gene encodes CDR1 SGHNT and CDR2 YYREEE (reference sequence). The CDR3 spans 15 residues. The CDR3 here is CASSSPTGVEETQYF. The CDR3 region has the DNA TGTGCCAGCAGCTCCCCGACAGGGGTGGAAGAGACCCAGTACTTC.

The chain combines TRBV15 with TRBJ2-3; possibly TRBD2 for D (5 bases). Germline CDR1 and CDR2: LNHNV and YYDKDF (reference sequence). The CDR3 sequence is 14 residues long. V was pared by 0 bases and J by 1 base, with 5 bases between. This CDR3 reads CATSRDGGTDTQYF. CDR3 in DNA: TGTGCCACCAGCAGAGACGGGGGCACAGATACGCAGTATTTT.

Remarks on this clone: The same CDR3 also results from other DNA sequences found in this sample. V is TRBV9 and J is TRBJ1-1; D is uncertain. The CDR3 has 13 residues. Germline CDR1 reads SGDLS; CDR2 reads YYNGEE. Trimming pared 0 bases from V and 5 bases from J, leaving 8 bases between. CDR3 DNA: TGTGCCAGCAGCGTAGGCGGGAAGACTGAAGCTTTCTTT. This codes for CASSVGGKTEAFF.

The chain has TRBV7-9 and TRBJ2-7, with 10 bases fitting TRBD2. The CDR3 is 15 residues long. Germline V gene sequence: CDR1 SEHNR, CDR2 FQNEAQ (reference sequence). The trim removed 4 bases at V and 5 bases at J, leaving 8 bases unmatched. CDR3 nucleotides: TGTGCCAGCAGCTCCCTAGCGGGAGTAAAACACGAGCAGTACTTC. This encodes CASSSLAGVKHEQYF.

The chain joins TRBV7-9 to TRBJ2-5, with 8 bases identical to TRBD1. Germline-derived CDR1 and CDR2 are SEHNR and FQNEAQ (reference sequence). V lost 6 bases and J lost 5; bases outside the gene matches: 8. The CDR3 consists of 14 residues. The CDR3 DNA reads TGTGCCAGCAGATTGACAGGGGCCGGCGAGACCCAGTACTTC. The encoded protein is CASRLTGAGETQYF.

A word on this clone: Within the sample, other DNA sequences also encode this same CDR3. The J gene is TRBJ2-7, the V gene TRBV5-1; D is possibly TRBD1 (6 bases). V was trimmed by 2 bases and J by 3 bases, leaving 9 bases between them. Germline V gene sequence: CDR1 SGHRS, CDR2 YFSETQ. The CDR3 covers 13 residues. The CDR3 loop reads CASSFRRGYEQYF. The CDR3 DNA reads as TGCGCCAGCAGCTTCCGCAGGGGCTACGAGCAGTACTTC.

This chain links TRBV29-1 with TRBJ2-1; D is unclear. The CDR3 is 15 amino acids. Germline assignment: CDR1 SQVTM and CDR2 ANQGSEA. The V end lost 0 bases, the J end lost 5 bases, and 14 bases lay between the germline ends. The CDR3 here is CSVEDLLPRDNEQFF. The CDR3 region has the DNA TGCAGCGTTGAAGATCTCCTCCCCCGAGACAATGAGCAGTTCTTC.

With respect to this clone: Other DNA sequences within the sample encode an identical CDR3. The V and J genes are TRBV6-5 and TRBJ2-1; D perhaps matches TRBD2 (5 bases). The CDR3 loop spans 12 amino acids. V gave up 8 bases and J gave up 6 bases, with 11 bases separating them. Per germline, CDR1 MNHEY and CDR2 SVGAGI. In nucleotides, the CDR3 is TGTGCCAGCGGACTGGCCGGCAATGAGCAGTTCTTC. This codes for CASGLAGNEQFF.

This chain uses TRBV29-1 with TRBJ2-1; TRBD2 matches at 8 bases. Germline CDR1 reads SQVTM; CDR2 reads ANQGSEA. This CDR3 has 19 amino acids. The V segment lost 3 bases and the J segment 7 bases; nucleotides outside the gene matches: 23. This CDR3 reads CSVDPGRGGGPLLVNEQFF. DNA for the CDR3: TGCAGCGTTGACCCGGGACGGGGGGGAGGGCCCCTCTTAGTGAATGAGCAGTTCTTC.

The J gene is TRBJ2-5, the V gene TRBV7-3, with 10 bases identical to TRBD2. V was clipped by 5 bases and J by 5 bases; unmatched bases: 5. CDR1 and CDR2 (germline): SGHTA, FQGTGA. This CDR3 region has 14 residues. CDR3 bases: TGTGCCAGCAGCCTTGTAGCGGGAGGTGAGACCCAGTACTTC. Amino acid sequence: CASSLVAGGETQYF.

The chain couples TRBV2 to TRBJ1-1; D may be TRBD1 (5 bases). Per germline, CDR1 SNHLY and CDR2 FYNNEI. V lost 3 bases and J 6 bases, leaving 8 bases between the germline ends. The CDR3 extends over 12 amino acids. Here the CDR3 reads CASSDQGSEAFF. CDR3 nucleotides: TGTGCCAGCAGTGACCAGGGTTCTGAAGCTTTCTTT.

The chain has TRBV9 and TRBJ2-3; D not resolved. The CDR3 is 16 amino acids. Germline V gives CDR1 SGDLS, CDR2 YYNGEE. Trimming pared 3 bases from V and 5 bases from J, leaving 19 bases between. CDR3 loop: CASSGRAPGGRDTQYF. CDR3 in DNA: TGTGCCAGCAGCGGCCGAGCCCCCGGTGGAAGAGATACGCAGTATTTT.

CDR3 sequence (DNA): TGTGCCAGCAGCCTCGACAGGGAAGAGACCCAGTACTTC. Residues: CASSLDREETQYF. The chain is built from TRBV7-8 and TRBJ2-5, with 7 bases identical to TRBD1. This CDR3 is 13 amino acids long. J gave up 3 bases and V 5 bases, and 3 bases lay outside the gene matches. CDR1 and CDR2 (germline): SGHVS, FQNEAQ.

The chain has TRBV7-2 and TRBJ2-3; no reliable D call. This CDR3 contains 12 residues. From germline, CDR1 is SGHTA and CDR2 FQGNSA. Trimming shortened V by 5 bases and J by 9 bases, and 12 bases separated the two germline ends. The CDR3 is CASSPVLLTQYF. The CDR3 nucleotides read TGTGCCAGCAGCCCTGTCCTGCTGACGCAGTATTTT.

The chain joins TRBV29-1 to TRBJ2-7; D is possibly TRBD2 (7 bases). V was clipped by 7 bases and J by 2 bases, with 15 bases between them. The germline gives CDR1 SQVTM, CDR2 ANQGSEA. The length of the CDR3 is 13 residues. CDR3 DNA sequence: TGCAGCGCCTGGGGGGGGGCGGCCTACGAGCAGTACTTC. Protein sequence: CSAWGGAAYEQYF.

The chain employs TRBV7-9 and TRBJ2-1; D is ambiguous. Trimming shortened V by 5 bases and J by 9 bases, and 14 bases separated the two germline ends. The CDR3 extends over 13 amino acids. The germline V gene encodes CDR1 SEHNR and CDR2 FQNEAQ (reference sequence). CDR3 nucleotides: TGTGCCAGCAGCCCGATCGCGGACCCTGAGCAGTTCTTC. Its translation: CASSPIADPEQFF.

Concerning this clone: Relative to the germline gene, one junction end is altered; a read error may explain this. CDR3 region: CASSQESGDGARF. CDR3 DNA sequence: TGCGCCAGCAGCCAAGAGTCAGGGGACGGGGCCCGATTT. V and J are TRBV4-1 and TRBJ1-1; tentative D call: TRBD1 (6 bases). The germline CDR1 and CDR2 sequences are MGHRA and YSYEKL. The CDR3 spans 13 residues.

The chain employs TRBV29-1 and TRBJ2-7; D might be TRBD2 (6 bases). CDR1 and CDR2 (germline): SQVTM, ANQGSEA. V dropped 2 bases and J dropped 0 bases, with 11 bases sitting between them. The CDR3 runs to 14 residues. The CDR3 sequence is CSVEYSGSSYEQYF. The CDR3 DNA is TGCAGCGTTGAATATAGCGGCAGCTCCTACGAGCAGTACTTC.

The V call is TRBV10-1, the J call TRBJ2-1; TRBD1 matches at 9 bases. Trimming took 3 bases from V and 5 from J; bases not matched to a gene: 2. Looked up from germline, CDR1 is WNHNN and CDR2 is SYGVQD (reference sequence). The CDR3 covers 14 residues. The DNA for the CDR3 is TGCGCCAGCAGTGAACAGGGGGCGCACAATGAGCAGTTCTTC. This gives the protein CASSEQGAHNEQFF.

CDR3 residues: CASSTGLAGGPAHEQYF. The CDR3 region has the DNA TGTGCCAGCAGCACCGGGCTAGCGGGAGGGCCTGCGCACGAGCAGTACTTC. This sequence joins TRBV28 and TRBJ2-7; 12 bases are shared with TRBD2. The germline V gene has CDR1 MDHEN and CDR2 SYDVKM. Trimming cost V 6 bases and J 5 bases; bases outside gene matches: 14. The CDR3 extends over 17 amino acids.

The V and J genes are TRBV6-5 and TRBJ2-7; D may be TRBD1 (6 bases). CDR3 length: 13 amino acids. Trimming left V 2 bases short and J 7 bases short, with 12 bases between. From germline, CDR1 is MNHEY and CDR2 SVGAGI. The CDR3 reads CASSYQGFGEQYF. In DNA form, the CDR3 reads TGTGCCAGCAGTTACCAGGGGTTCGGGGAGCAGTACTTC.